The TCR beta chain under discussion was sequenced for a study of T cells after yellow fever vaccination. Study context: In the case of low-cell-number fractions, SMART-Seq v4 Ultra Low Input was used for preparation.

This clonotype came up many times. Germline values: CDR1 SGHDT, CDR2 YYEEEE. The V end lost 0 bases, the J end lost 7 bases, and 8 bases lay between the germline ends. The CDR3 runs 14 residues. Each CDR3 protein is one row after TCRdb ran MiXCR on the 5' RACE reads. The repertoire holds some 320,000 distinct CDR3 sequences, with 8.5% to 10% as singletons. This rearrangement joins TRBV5-6 to TRBJ1-6, with D possibly TRBD1 on 6 matching bases. This receptor was taken from a man aged 18 to 29 who received the YFV17D yellow fever vaccine. The material sequenced was PBMCs, taken on the day of the first yellow fever vaccination. This CDR3 is CASSLAQGNSPLHF. In DNA, the CDR3 is TGTGCCAGCAGCTTGGCCCAGGGGAATTCACCCCTCCACTTT.